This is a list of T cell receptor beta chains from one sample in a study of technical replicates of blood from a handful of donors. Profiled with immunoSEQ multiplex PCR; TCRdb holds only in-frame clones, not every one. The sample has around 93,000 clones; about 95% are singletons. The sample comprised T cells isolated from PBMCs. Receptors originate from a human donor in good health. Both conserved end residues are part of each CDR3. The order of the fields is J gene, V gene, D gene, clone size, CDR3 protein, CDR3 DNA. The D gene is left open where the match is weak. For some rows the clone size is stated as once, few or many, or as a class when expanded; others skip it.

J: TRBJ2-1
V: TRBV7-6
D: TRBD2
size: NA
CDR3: CASSLGGLAHYNEQFF
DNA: TGTGCCAGCAGCTTAGGGGGACTAGCGCACTACAATGAGCAGTTCTTC

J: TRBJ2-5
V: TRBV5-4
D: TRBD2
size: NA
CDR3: CASSLKLAGETQYF
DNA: TGTGCCAGCAGCCTCAAACTAGCGGGAGAGACCCAGTACTTC

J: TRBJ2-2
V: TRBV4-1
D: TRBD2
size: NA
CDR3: CASSQEPGGSTGELFF
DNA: TGCGCCAGCAGCCAAGAGCCTGGCGGGAGTACCGGGGAGCTGTTTTTT

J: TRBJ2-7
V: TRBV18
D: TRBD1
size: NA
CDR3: CASSRTGALSYEQYF
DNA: TGTGCCAGCTCACGTACAGGGGCTCTCTCCTACGAGCAGTACTTC

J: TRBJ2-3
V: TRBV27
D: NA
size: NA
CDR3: CASSSFSTDTQYF
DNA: TGTGCCAGCAGTTCCTTTAGCACAGATACGCAGTATTTT

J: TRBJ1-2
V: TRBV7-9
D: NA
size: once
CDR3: CASSSGTRGYTF
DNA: TGTGCCAGCAGTTCCGGGACTCGTGGCTACACCTTC

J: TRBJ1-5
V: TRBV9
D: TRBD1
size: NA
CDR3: CASSADRDSQPQHF
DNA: TGTGCCAGCAGCGCTGACAGGGACAGTCAGCCCCAGCATTTT

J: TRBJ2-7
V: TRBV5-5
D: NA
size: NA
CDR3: CASSLGPGVYEQYF
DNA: TGTGCCAGCAGCTTGGGTCCGGGAGTCTACGAGCAGTACTTC

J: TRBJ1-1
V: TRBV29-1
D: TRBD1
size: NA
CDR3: CSVHRGPSEAFF
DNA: TGCAGCGTTCACAGGGGGCCGTCTGAAGCTTTCTTT

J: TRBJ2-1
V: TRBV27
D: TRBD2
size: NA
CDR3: CASSFSRGGRYNEQFF
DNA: TGTGCCAGCAGTTTTAGTAGGGGAGGGAGATACAATGAGCAGTTCTTC

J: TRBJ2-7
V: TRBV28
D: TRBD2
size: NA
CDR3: CASSGTNSYEQYF
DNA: TGTGCCAGCAGCGGGACTAACTCCTACGAGCAGTACTTC

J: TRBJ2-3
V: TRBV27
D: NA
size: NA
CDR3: CASGTPRVERPGVDTQYF
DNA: TGTGCCAGCGGTACCCCGAGGGTGGAGCGACCCGGGGTTGATACGCAGTATTTT

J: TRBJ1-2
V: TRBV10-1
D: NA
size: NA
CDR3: CASSGHVLPYGYTF
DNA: TGCGCCAGCAGTGGGCACGTACTACCCTATGGCTACACCTTC

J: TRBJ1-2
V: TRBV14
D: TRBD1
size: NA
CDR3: CASSRSTGAYGYTF
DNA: TGTGCCAGCAGCCGTTCGACAGGGGCCTATGGCTACACCTTC

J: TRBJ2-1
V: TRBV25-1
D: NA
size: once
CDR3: CASGLSYYNEQFF
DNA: TGTGCCAGCGGACTATCCTACTACAATGAGCAGTTCTTC

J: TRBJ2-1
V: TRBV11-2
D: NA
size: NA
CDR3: CASSFRLSGERNEQFF
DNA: TGTGCCAGCAGCTTTCGGCTCTCGGGGGAGCGCAATGAGCAGTTCTTC

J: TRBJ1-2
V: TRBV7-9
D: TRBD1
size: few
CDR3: CASSPDRVYGYTF
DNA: TGTGCCAGCAGCCCGGACAGGGTCTATGGCTACACCTTC

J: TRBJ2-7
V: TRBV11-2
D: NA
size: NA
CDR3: CASSPGIYNYEQYF
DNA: TGTGCCAGCAGCCCAGGGATTTATAACTACGAGCAGTACTTC

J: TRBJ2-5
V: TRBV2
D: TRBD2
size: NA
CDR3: CASSEALGLAGGPYQETQYF
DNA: TGTGCCAGCAGTGAAGCGCTGGGACTAGCGGGAGGCCCCTACCAAGAGACCCAGTACTTC

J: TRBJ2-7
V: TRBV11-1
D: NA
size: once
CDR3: CASSLAGQGNEQYF
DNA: TGTGCCAGCAGCTTAGCTGGGCAGGGAAACGAGCAGTACTTC

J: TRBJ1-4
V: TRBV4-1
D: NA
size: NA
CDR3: CASSPEQHEKLFF
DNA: TGCGCCAGCAGCCCGGAACAGCATGAAAAACTGTTTTTT

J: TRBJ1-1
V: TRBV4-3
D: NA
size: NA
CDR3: CASSQEAVMNTEAFF
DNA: TGCGCCAGCAGCCAAGAAGCCGTTATGAACACTGAAGCTTTCTTT

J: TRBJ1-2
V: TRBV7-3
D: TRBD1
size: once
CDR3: CASSQQGASRYGYTF
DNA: TGTGCCAGCAGCCAACAGGGGGCGAGTCGCTATGGCTACACCTTC

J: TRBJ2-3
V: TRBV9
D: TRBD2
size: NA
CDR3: CASSAEVGGGPTDTQYF
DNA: TGTGCCAGCAGCGCAGAAGTTGGGGGAGGGCCCACAGATACGCAGTATTTT

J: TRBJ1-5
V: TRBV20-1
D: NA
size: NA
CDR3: CSARADQPQHF
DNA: TGCAGTGCTAGAGCTGATCAGCCCCAGCATTTT

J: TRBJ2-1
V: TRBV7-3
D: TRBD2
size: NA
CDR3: CASSLGLAAYNEQFF
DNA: TGTGCCAGCAGCCTGGGACTAGCGGCCTACAATGAGCAGTTCTTC

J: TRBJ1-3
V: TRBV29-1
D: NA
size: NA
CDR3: CSVELGNTIYF
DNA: TGCAGCGTTGAGCTAGGAAACACCATATATTTT

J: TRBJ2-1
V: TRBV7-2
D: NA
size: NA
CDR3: CASSVPVDSLGNEQFF
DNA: TGTGCCAGCAGCGTCCCTGTGGACTCCCTGGGCAATGAGCAGTTCTTC

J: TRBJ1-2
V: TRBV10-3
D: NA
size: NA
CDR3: CAISGHANYGYTF
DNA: TGTGCCATCAGTGGGCACGCTAACTATGGCTACACCTTC

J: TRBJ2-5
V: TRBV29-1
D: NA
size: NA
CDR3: CSVLDGEETQYF
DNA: TGCAGCGTTTTAGACGGGGAAGAGACCCAGTACTTC

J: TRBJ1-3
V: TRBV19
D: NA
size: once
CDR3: CASRRGQDSGNTIYF
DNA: TGTGCCAGTAGAAGAGGACAAGACTCTGGAAACACCATATATTTT

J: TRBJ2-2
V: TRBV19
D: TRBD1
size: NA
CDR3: CASSIVGPTGGTGELFF
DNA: TGTGCCAGTAGTATAGTGGGTCCGACAGGGGGCACCGGGGAGCTGTTTTTT

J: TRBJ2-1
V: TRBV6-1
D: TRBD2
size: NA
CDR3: CAIRGAGVNEQFF
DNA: TGTGCCATAAGAGGCGCGGGAGTTAATGAGCAGTTCTTC

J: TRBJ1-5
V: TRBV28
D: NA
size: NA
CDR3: CASTLRTPYYSNQPQHF
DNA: TGTGCCAGCACCCTAAGGACACCTTATTATAGCAATCAGCCCCAGCATTTT

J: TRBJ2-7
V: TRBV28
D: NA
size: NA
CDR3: CASSFSGSSYEQYF
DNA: TGTGCCAGCAGTTTCTCCGGGAGCTCCTACGAGCAGTACTTC

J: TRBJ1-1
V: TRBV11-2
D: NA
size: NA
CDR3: CASSSIRGGTEAFF
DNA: TGTGCCAGCAGCTCGATAAGGGGGGGCACTGAAGCTTTCTTT

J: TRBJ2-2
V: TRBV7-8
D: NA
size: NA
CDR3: CASSLALYGSSTGELFF
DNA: TGTGCCAGCAGCTTAGCGCTATACGGGAGCAGTACCGGGGAGCTGTTTTTT

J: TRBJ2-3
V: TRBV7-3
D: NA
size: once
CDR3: CASSSGGDTQYF
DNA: TGTGCCAGCAGCTCAGGAGGAGATACGCAGTATTTT

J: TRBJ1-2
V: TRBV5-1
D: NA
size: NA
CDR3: CASSAAMGARGYGYTF
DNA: TGCGCCAGCAGCGCGGCCATGGGGGCTAGGGGCTATGGCTACACCTTC

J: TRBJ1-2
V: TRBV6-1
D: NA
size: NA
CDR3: CASSGGGLYGYTF
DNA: TGTGCCAGCAGTGGCGGGGGTCTCTATGGCTACACCTTC

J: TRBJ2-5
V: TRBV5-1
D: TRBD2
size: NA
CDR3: CASSLGSSGSYETQYF
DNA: TGCGCCAGCAGCTTGGGATCTAGCGGGAGTTATGAGACCCAGTACTTC

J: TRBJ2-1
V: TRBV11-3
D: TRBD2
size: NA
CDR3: CASSSEGTSGTDEQFF
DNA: TGTGCCAGCAGCTCTGAGGGGACTAGCGGGACCGATGAGCAGTTCTTC

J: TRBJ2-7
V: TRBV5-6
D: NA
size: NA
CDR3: CASSLEGTPGEQYF
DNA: TGTGCCAGCAGCTTGGAGGGTACCCCGGGAGAGCAGTACTTC

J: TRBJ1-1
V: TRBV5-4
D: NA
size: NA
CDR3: CASSSGGEAFF
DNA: TGTGCCAGCAGCTCCGGAGGTGAAGCTTTCTTT

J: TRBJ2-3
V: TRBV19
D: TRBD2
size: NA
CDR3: CASSMKLAGSVPADTQYF
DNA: TGTGCCAGTAGTATGAAACTAGCGGGAAGTGTGCCTGCAGATACGCAGTATTTT

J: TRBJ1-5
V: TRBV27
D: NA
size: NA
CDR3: CASSFGQNQPQHF
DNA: TGTGCCAGCAGTTTTGGCCAAAATCAGCCCCAGCATTTT

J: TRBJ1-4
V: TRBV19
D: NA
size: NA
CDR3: CASKGGAANEKLFF
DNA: TGTGCCAGTAAGGGAGGCGCGGCTAATGAAAAACTGTTTTTT

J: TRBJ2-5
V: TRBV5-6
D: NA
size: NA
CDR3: CASSFQETQYF
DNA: TGTGCCAGCAGCTTTCAGGAGACCCAGTACTTC

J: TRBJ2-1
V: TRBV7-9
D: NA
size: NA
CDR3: CASSLSPGALYNEQFF
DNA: TGTGCCAGCAGCTTAAGTCCGGGAGCACTATATAATGAGCAGTTCTTC